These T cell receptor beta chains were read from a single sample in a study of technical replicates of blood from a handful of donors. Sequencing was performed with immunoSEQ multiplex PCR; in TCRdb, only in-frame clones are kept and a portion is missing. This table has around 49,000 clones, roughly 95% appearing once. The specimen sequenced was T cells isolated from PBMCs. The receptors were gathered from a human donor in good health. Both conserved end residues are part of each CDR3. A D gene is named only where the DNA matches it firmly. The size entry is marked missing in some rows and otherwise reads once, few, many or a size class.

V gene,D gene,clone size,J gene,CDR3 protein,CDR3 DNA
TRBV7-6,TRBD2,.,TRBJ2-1,CASSLAGGYNEQFF,TGTGCCAGCAGCTTGGCGGGGGGGTACAATGAGCAGTTCTTC
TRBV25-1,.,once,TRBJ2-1,CASSLGGAYNEQFF,TGTGCCAGCAGTTTAGGGGGGGCCTACAATGAGCAGTTCTTC
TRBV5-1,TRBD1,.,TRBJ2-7,CVTGKPHATYEQYF,TGCGTGACAGGGAAGCCCCATGCGACTTACGAGCAGTACTTC
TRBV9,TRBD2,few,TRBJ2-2,CASSVGLTSGRWYGELFF,TGTGCCAGCAGCGTCGGCCTTACTAGCGGGAGATGGTACGGGGAGCTGTTTTTT
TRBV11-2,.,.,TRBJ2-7,CASSLENLAEQYF,TGTGCCAGCAGCTTAGAAAATCTAGCGGAGCAGTACTTC
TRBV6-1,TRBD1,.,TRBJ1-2,CARSPGQGAYGYTF,TGTGCCAGGTCTCCGGGACAGGGGGCTTATGGCTACACCTTC
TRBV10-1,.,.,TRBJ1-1,CASSGAGVAFF,TGCGCCAGCAGTGGAGCAGGGGTAGCTTTCTTT
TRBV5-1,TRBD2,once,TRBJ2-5,CASSPGSVRGVETQYF,TGCGCCAGCAGCCCAGGGTCCGTTCGGGGGGTCGAGACCCAGTACTTC
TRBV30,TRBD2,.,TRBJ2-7,CAWSVFGGEYEQYF,TGTGCCTGGAGTGTATTCGGGGGGGAATACGAGCAGTACTTC
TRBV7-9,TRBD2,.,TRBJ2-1,CASSLKSGGLAGNEQFF,TGTGCCAGCAGCTTAAAGTCTGGGGGACTAGCAGGCAATGAGCAGTTCTTC
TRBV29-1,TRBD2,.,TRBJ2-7,CSVRAGGDEQYF,TGCAGCGTGAGAGCGGGGGGGGACGAGCAGTACTTC
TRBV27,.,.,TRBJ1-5,CASSFQGKEQPQHF,TGTGCCAGCAGTTTCCAGGGGAAAGAACAGCCCCAGCATTTT
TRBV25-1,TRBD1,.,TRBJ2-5,CASSGWTGEETQYF,TGTGCCAGCAGTGGCTGGACAGGGGAAGAGACCCAGTACTTC
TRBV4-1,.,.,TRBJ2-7,CASRGGSGYEQYF,TGCGCCAGCAGGGGAGGAAGCGGCTACGAGCAGTACTTC
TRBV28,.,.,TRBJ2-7,CASSGATVLYEQYF,TGTGCCAGCAGTGGGGCGACCGTACTCTACGAGCAGTACTTC
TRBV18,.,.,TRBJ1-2,CASSPNGEGYTF,TGTGCCAGCTCACCAAACGGGGAAGGCTACACCTTC
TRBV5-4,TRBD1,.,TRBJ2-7,CASSLGTGPSEQYF,TGTGCCAGCAGCTTGGGGACAGGACCATCCGAGCAGTACTTC
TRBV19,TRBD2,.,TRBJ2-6,CASSIAAGASGANVLTF,TGTGCCAGTAGTATAGCAGCGGGGGCGTCTGGGGCCAACGTCCTGACTTTC
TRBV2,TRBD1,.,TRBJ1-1,CASTPDREVTEAFF,TGTGCCAGCACCCCGGACAGGGAGGTAACTGAAGCTTTCTTT
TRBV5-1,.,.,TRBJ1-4,CASSRTPSTNEKLFF,TGCGCCAGCAGCAGAACTCCGTCAACTAATGAAAAACTGTTTTTT
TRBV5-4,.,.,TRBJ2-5,CASSLAGGETQYF,TGTGCCAGCAGCTTGGCCGGGGGTGAGACCCAGTACTTC
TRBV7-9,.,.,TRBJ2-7,CASSLSSRAGDPGEQYF,TGTGCCAGCAGCTTGTCAAGTAGGGCAGGGGACCCGGGGGAGCAGTACTTC
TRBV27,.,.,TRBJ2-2,CASSSAGTTGELFF,TGTGCCAGCAGTAGCGCGGGAACCACCGGGGAGCTGTTTTTT
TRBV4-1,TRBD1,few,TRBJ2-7,CASSHDGQADSYEQYF,TGCGCCAGCAGCCATGACGGACAGGCCGACTCCTACGAGCAGTACTTC
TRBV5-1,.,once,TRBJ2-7,CASSLAPGEGYYEQYF,TGCGCCAGCAGCTTGGCCCCTGGAGAGGGATACTACGAGCAGTACTTC
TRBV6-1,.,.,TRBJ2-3,CASSEETSTQYF,TGTGCCAGCAGTGAAGAAACTAGCACGCAGTATTTT
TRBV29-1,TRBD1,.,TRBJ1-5,CSVGTASDQPQHF,TGCAGCGTAGGGACAGCCTCAGATCAGCCCCAGCATTTT
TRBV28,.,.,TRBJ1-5,CASSFEQLNQPQHF,TGTGCCAGCAGTTTCGAACAGCTGAATCAGCCCCAGCATTTT